These T cell receptor beta chains were read from a single sample in a study of Ad26.COV2.S vaccination and SARS-CoV-2 variants. The method was immunoSEQ multiplex PCR; TCRdb's version includes in-frame clones alone and lacks a portion of them. The table lists about 680,000 clones, more than 70% of them singletons. This specimen consisted of peripheral blood, obtained in a trial of Ad26.COV2.S vaccine versus placebo. The receptors stem from a person aged 18 to 65 who received the Ad26.COV2.S COVID-19 vaccine or a placebo. Each CDR3 is given with its conserved first and last residue. Fields, in order: V gene, D gene, clone size, J gene, CDR3 DNA, CDR3 protein. D genes are given only for firm matches. Size is omitted from some rows. Given values are once, few, many or a class for expanded clones.

TRBV3-1/TRBV3-2	.	.	TRBJ2-7	TGTGCCAGCAGCCGGAAATATCCCCCCTACGAGCAGTACTTC	CASSRKYPPYEQYF
TRBV29-1	TRBD1	.	TRBJ1-2	TGCAGCGGGATCGACAGGGCTGGGGGCTACACCTTC	CSGIDRAGGYTF
TRBV5-5	.	.	TRBJ2-6	TGTGCCAGCAGCTCCCTCCCGGGGCACAGCTCTTTTGGGGCCAACGTCCTGACTTTC	CASSSLPGHSSFGANVLTF
TRBV19	.	.	TRBJ1-6	TGTGCCAGTAGTGGTTCGTTCAGCCATAATTCACCCCTCCACTTT	CASSGSFSHNSPLHF
TRBV15	.	.	TRBJ2-1	TGTGCCACCGAGTCGGGCGGCGATGAGCAGTTCTTC	CATESGGDEQFF
TRBV5-4	.	many	TRBJ2-7	TGTGCCAGCAGCTGGGACCGATCCTACGAGCAGTACTTC	CASSWDRSYEQYF
TRBV7-2	TRBD2	few	TRBJ2-3	TGTGCCAGCAGCCTGTCCCCGGGGGCGGGAGGGAACACAGATACGCAGTATTTT	CASSLSPGAGGNTDTQYF
TRBV3-1/TRBV3-2	TRBD1	.	TRBJ1-2	TGTGCCAGCAGCCAACTAACAGGGGGAACCTATGGCTACACCTTC	CASSQLTGGTYGYTF
TRBV5-1	.	.	TRBJ1-2	TGCGCCAGCAGTCCCGACACCGCTAACTATGGCTACACCTTC	CASSPDTANYGYTF
TRBV11-3	TRBD1	.	TRBJ2-7	TGTGCCAGCAGCTTAGCTGGGACAGGGGAGCTCTACGAGCAGTACTTC	CASSLAGTGELYEQYF
TRBV11-3	TRBD1	.	TRBJ2-2	TGTGCCAGCAGCTTAAGTTACGGCAGGGGGACCGGGGAGCTGTTTTTT	CASSLSYGRGTGELFF
TRBV4-3	.	.	TRBJ1-4	TGCGCCAGCAGCCAGTCTAATGAAAAACTGTTTTTT	CASSQSNEKLFF
TRBV7-8	TRBD2	.	TRBJ2-2	TGTGCCAGCAGCTTAGCAGCGGGGGTGGGGACCGGGGAGCTGTTTTTT	CASSLAAGVGTGELFF
TRBV3-1/TRBV3-2	TRBD2	.	TRBJ2-3	TGTGCCAGCAGCCCCTGGCTTGGAGCGGGGGGCACAGATACGCAGTATTTT	CASSPWLGAGGTDTQYF
TRBV5-1	TRBD1	.	TRBJ2-5	TGCGCCAGCAGCCCGACAGGGGACCCCCAAGAGACCCAGTACTTC	CASSPTGDPQETQYF
TRBV9	.	once	TRBJ2-7	TGTGCCAGCAGCCTAAGTGGGCAGCGGGACGAGCAGTACTTC	CASSLSGQRDEQYF
TRBV6-5	.	.	TRBJ2-1	TGTGCCAGCAGTTACTCGGACAGCAATGAGCAGTTCTTC	CASSYSDSNEQFF
TRBV29-1	.	.	TRBJ2-7	TGCAGCGTTGAATCGGACAGCTCCTACGAGCAGTACTTC	CSVESDSSYEQYF
TRBV5-4	TRBD1	.	TRBJ2-5	TGTGCCAGCAGCTTGCCAGGGGGCTTGTTAGAGACCCAGTACTTC	CASSLPGGLLETQYF
TRBV29-1	.	.	TRBJ2-5	TGCAGCGTTGGCCAGGGACAGACCCAGTACTTC	CSVGQGQTQYF
TRBV30	.	.	TRBJ1-6	TGTGCCTGGACAGCGTTCTCCTATAATTCACCCCTCCACTTT	CAWTAFSYNSPLHF
TRBV5-8	.	.	TRBJ1-2	TGTGCCAGCAGCTTGTTTCAGGGGTACGGCTACACCTTC	CASSLFQGYGYTF